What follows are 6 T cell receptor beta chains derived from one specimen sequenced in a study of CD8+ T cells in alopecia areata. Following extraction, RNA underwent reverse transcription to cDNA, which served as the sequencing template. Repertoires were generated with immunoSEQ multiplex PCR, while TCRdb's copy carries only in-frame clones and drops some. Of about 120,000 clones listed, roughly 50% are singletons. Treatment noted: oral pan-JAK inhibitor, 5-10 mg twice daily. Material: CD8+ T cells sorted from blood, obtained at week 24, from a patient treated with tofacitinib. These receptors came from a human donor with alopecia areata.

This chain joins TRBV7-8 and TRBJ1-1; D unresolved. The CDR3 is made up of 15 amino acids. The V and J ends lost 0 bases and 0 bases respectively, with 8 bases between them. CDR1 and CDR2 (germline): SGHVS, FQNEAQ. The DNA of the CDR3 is TGTGCCAGCAGCTTAGCGGCACGGTTGAACACTGAAGCTTTCTTT. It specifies CASSLAARLNTEAFF.

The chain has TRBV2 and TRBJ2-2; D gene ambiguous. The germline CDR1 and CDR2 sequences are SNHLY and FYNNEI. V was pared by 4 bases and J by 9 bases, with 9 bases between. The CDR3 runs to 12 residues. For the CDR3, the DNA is TGTGCCAGCAGTGGGTGGACCCGGGAGCTGTTTTTT. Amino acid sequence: CASSGWTRELFF.

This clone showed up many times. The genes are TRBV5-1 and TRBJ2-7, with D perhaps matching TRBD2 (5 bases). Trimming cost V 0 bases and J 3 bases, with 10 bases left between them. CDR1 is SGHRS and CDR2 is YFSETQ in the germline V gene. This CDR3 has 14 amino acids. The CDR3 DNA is TGCGCCAGCAGCTTGGTAGGGAGTAGCTACGAGCAGTACTTC. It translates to CASSLVGSSYEQYF.

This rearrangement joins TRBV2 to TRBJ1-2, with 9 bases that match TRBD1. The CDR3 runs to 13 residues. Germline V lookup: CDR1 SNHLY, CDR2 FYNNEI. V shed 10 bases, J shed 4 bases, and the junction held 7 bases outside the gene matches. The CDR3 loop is CATPGTGRYGYTF. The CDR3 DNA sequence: TGTGCCACCCCGGGGACAGGGCGCTATGGCTACACCTTC. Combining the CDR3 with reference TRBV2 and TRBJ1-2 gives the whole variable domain EPEVTQTPSHQVTQMGQEVILRCVPISNHLYFYWYRQILGQKVEFLVSFYNNEISEKSEIFDDQFSVERPDGSNFTLKIRSTKLEDSAMYFCATPGTGRYGYTFGSGTRLTVV.

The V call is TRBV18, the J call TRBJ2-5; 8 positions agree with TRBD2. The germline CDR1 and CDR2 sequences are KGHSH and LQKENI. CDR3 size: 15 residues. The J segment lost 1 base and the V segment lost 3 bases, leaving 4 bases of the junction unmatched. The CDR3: CASSPPGGGQETQYF. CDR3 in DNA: TGTGCCAGCTCACCCCCGGGAGGGGGCCAAGAGACCCAGTACTTC.

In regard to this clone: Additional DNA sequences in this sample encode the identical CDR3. The CDR3 region is CASSYELAGGYEQYF. DNA for the CDR3: TGTGCCAGCAGTTACGAACTAGCGGGGGGCTACGAGCAGTACTTC. This chain links TRBV6-5 with TRBJ2-7, with 12 positions matching TRBD2. V trimming: 2 bases; J trimming: 3 bases; junction bases outside the gene matches: 2. Germline V gene sequence: CDR1 MNHEY, CDR2 SVGAGI. This CDR3 is 15 amino acids long.